These 8 T cell receptor beta chains were all obtained from the same sample, sequenced in a study of response to subunit inactivated influenza vaccine. MiXCR, applied by TCRdb to the RT-PCR reads, yields one record per CDR3 protein. The sample carries fewer than 550,000 distinct CDR3 sequences, about 25% recorded once. Sequencing used CD4+ T cells sorted from PBMCs, obtained around 5 days after vaccination. These receptors were collected from a man in his fifties or sixties who received an inactivated influenza vaccine.

This clonotype was counted at least ten times. This chain connects TRBV12-3 or TRBV12-4 to TRBJ2-3, with D unresolved. The germline V and J ends were trimmed by 1 base and 9 bases, with 5 bases remaining between them. The CDR3 has 11 amino acids. Here the CDR3 DNA reads TGTGCCAGCAGTTTAGAGCTAACGCAGTATTTT. Its translation: CASSLELTQYF.

This clonotype was seen ten or more times. The J gene is TRBJ2-2, the V gene TRBV7-9, with D unclear. The V gene lost 2 bases and the J gene lost 6 bases, with 4 bases spanning the gap. The CDR3 consists of 12 residues. The V gene's germline CDR1 is SEHNR and CDR2 FQNEAQ (reference sequence). CDR3 amino acids: CASSLTPGELFF. CDR3 sequence (DNA): TGTGCCAGCAGCTTAACTCCCGGGGAGCTGTTTTTT. The full variable domain, its missing parts supplied by reference TRBV7-9 and TRBJ2-2, is DTGVSQNPRHKITKRGQNVTFRCDPISEHNRLYWYRQTLGQGPEFLTYFQNEAQLEKSRLLSDRFSAERPKGSFSTLEIQRTEQGDSAMYLCASSLTPGELFFGEGSRLTVL.

This clonotype was seen a few times. The chain couples TRBV15 to TRBJ2-1; 8 bases map to TRBD1. The CDR3 runs to 15 residues. The V gene end was trimmed by 4 bases and the J gene end by 2 bases; junction bases not matched to a gene: 4. Germline-derived CDR1 and CDR2 are LNHNV and YYDKDF (reference sequence). The CDR3 sequence is CATSIGQGTYNEQFF. The CDR3 coding sequence is TGTGCCACCAGCATTGGACAGGGAACCTACAATGAGCAGTTCTTC. Full variable domain (rest looked up from reference TRBV15 and TRBJ2-1): DAMVIQNPRYQVTQFGKPVTLSCSQTLNHNVMYWYQQKSSQAPKLLFHYYDKDFNNEADTPDNFQSRRPNTSFCFLDIRSPGLGDTAMYLCATSIGQGTYNEQFFGPGTRLTVL.

There are a few counts of this clonotype. The DNA of the CDR3 is TGCAGCGTGGTTATACACGCGGGCCGTAGCACAGATACGCAGTATTTT. Protein sequence: CSVVIHAGRSTDTQYF. The rearrangement links TRBV29-1 to TRBJ2-3; tentatively, D is TRBD2 (5 bases). The CDR3 totals 16 residues. Germline V gene data show CDR1 as SQVTM and CDR2 as ANQGSEA. V lost 6 bases to trimming and J lost 0 bases, with 19 bases between them.

The chain recombines TRBV1 with TRBJ2-1; the D call of TRBD2 is as the table states it, not checked on the DNA. TRBV1 is shown as a pseudogene. This CDR3 contains 19 residues. As DNA, the CDR3 is TGCACCAGCAGCCCGGGACTAGCGGGAGTCTATCGCCCCTACAATGAGCAGTTCTTC. It encodes CTSSPGLAGVYRPYNEQFF.

J is TRBJ1-1 and V is TRBV5-1; maybe TRBD1 (6 bases). V gave up 0 bases and J gave up 6 bases, with 12 bases separating them. CDR1 is SGHRS and CDR2 is YFSETQ in the germline V gene. There are 14 residues in the CDR3. This CDR3 reads CASSLGTVGAEAFF. The CDR3 nucleotides read TGCGCCAGCAGCTTGGGGACAGTCGGCGCTGAAGCTTTCTTT. Full variable domain (missing parts from reference TRBV5-1 and TRBJ1-1): KAGVTQTPRYLIKTRGQQVTLSCSPISGHRSVSWYQQTPGQGLQFLFEYFSETQRNKGNFPGRFSGRQFSNSRSEMNVSTLELGDSALYLCASSLGTVGAEAFFGQGTRLTVV.

CDR3 DNA sequence: TGTGCCAGCAGTTTATTTTTTGTCGGGACAGATACGCAGTATTTT. This gives the protein CASSLFFVGTDTQYF. The chain couples TRBV28 to TRBJ2-3; D not resolved. Germline V lookup: CDR1 MDHEN, CDR2 SYDVKM. Trimming took 1 base from V and 3 from J, leaving 11 bases between them. The CDR3 runs 15 residues.

This clonotype turned up a few times. The chain uses TRBV9 and TRBJ1-6, with unresolved D. The germline V gene has CDR1 SGDLS and CDR2 YYNGEE. V lost 4 bases, J lost 6 bases, and 8 bases lay in between. The CDR3 is 13 amino acids. In DNA, the CDR3 is TGTGCCAGCAGCCCCCGACCTAATTCACCCCTCCACTTT. Residues: CASSPRPNSPLHF.